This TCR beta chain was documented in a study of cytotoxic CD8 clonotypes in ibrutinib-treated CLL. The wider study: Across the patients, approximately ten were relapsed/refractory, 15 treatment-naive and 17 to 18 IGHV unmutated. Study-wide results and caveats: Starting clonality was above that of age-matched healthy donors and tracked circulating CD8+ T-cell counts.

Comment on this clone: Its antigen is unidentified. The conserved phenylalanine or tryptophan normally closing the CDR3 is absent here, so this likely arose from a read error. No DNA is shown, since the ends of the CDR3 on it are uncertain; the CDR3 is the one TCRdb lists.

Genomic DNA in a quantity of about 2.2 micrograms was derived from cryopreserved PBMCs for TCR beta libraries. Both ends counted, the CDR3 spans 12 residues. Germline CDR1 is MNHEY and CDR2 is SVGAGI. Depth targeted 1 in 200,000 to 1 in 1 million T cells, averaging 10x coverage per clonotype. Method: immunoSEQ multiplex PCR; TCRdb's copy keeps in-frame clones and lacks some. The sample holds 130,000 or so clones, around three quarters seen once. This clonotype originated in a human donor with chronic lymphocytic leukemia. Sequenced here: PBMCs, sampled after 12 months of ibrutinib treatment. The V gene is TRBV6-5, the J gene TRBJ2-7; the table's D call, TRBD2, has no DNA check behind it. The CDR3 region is CASSDLNRDFYI.